What follows are 15 T cell receptor beta chains derived from one specimen sequenced in a study of blood T cell repertoires in COVID-19 (dated by TCRdb to about 2020). The method was the immunoSEQ multiplex PCR assay. TCRdb took over this immuneACCESS table, retaining in-frame rearrangements with V and J assigned. Such tables are incomplete; in checked studies, under half of the missing clones stem from an unresolved V gene, and the remainder is unexplained. This sample comprises 150,000 or so clones, approximately 81% of them detected only once. Approximately 8% of the sample is held by the ten biggest clonotypes. Source material: PBMCs or T cells enriched from blood (not recorded which). The receptors come from a woman between 45 and 65 years old who had recovered from COVID-19.

V gene TRBV5-4 combines with J gene TRBJ2-7, with a possible D match to TRBD2 (8 bases). Trimming shortened V by 4 bases and J by 4 bases, and 18 bases separated the two germline ends. Germline values: CDR1 SGHNT, CDR2 YYREEE (reference sequence). There are 15 residues in the CDR3. The CDR3, as DNA: TGTGCCAGCAGCCTACAGGGGACTAGATCGTACGAGCAGTACTTC. Its translation is CASSLQGTRSYEQYF.

The rearrangement joins TRBV11-3 to TRBJ1-1; a possible D gene is TRBD1 (6 bases). Trimming took 5 bases from V and 1 from J, leaving 14 bases between them. The CDR3 contains 15 residues. Germline loops: CDR1 SGHNT, CDR2 YENEEA. The CDR3 nucleotides are TGTGCCAGCAGCAGATACCAGACAGGGAACACTGAAGCTTTCTTT. Translation gives CASSRYQTGNTEAFF.

This chain connects TRBV6-6 to TRBJ1-2; D is uncertain. The germline V gene has CDR1 MNHNY and CDR2 SVGAGI (reference sequence). V was pared by 2 bases and J by 1 base, with 8 bases between. The CDR3 consists of 14 residues. The CDR3 coding sequence is TGTGCCAGCAGTTACGCAGGTTTTAACTATGGCTACACCTTC. This codes for CASSYAGFNYGYTF.

V usage is TRBV7-8 and J usage is TRBJ1-2; 7 bases agree with TRBD1. The ends lost 4 bases at V and 1 base at J; junction bases unmatched: 9. Looked up from germline, CDR1 is SGHVS and CDR2 is FQNEAQ. The length of the CDR3 is 16 residues. This CDR3 is CASSSGGTAINYGYTF. CDR3 nucleotides: TGTGCCAGCAGCTCAGGAGGGACAGCTATTAACTATGGCTACACCTTC. Full variable domain (rest looked up from reference TRBV7-8 and TRBJ1-2): GAGVSQSPRYKVAKRGQDVALRCDPISGHVSLFWYQQALGQGPEFLTYFQNEAQLDKSGLPSDRFFAERPEGSVSTLKIQRTQQEDSAVYLCASSSGGTAINYGYTFGSGTRLTVV.

This chain connects TRBV5-1 to TRBJ1-2; 9 bases line up with TRBD1. Trimming removed 4 bases from V and 4 bases from J; junction bases left unmatched: 5. The CDR3 loop spans 14 amino acids. Germline V gives CDR1 SGHRS, CDR2 YFSETQ. The CDR3 spells CASSQSTGGYGYTF. In DNA form, the CDR3 reads TGCGCCAGCAGCCAATCGACAGGGGGCTATGGCTACACCTTC.

V is TRBV21-1 and J is TRBJ2-5; no DNA check was done on the table's D call, TRBD2. TRBV21-1 is termed a pseudogene. CDR3 length: 15 amino acids. Here the CDR3 DNA reads TGTGCCAACTCGTTACTAGCGGGACTTTTAGAGACCCAGTACTTC. Its translation: CANSLLAGLLETQYF.

This clone was recorded once. The V call is TRBV28, the J call TRBJ2-5, with 7 bases lining up with TRBD1. After removal of 2 bases from V and 1 base from J, the junction contained 16 bases not matched to a gene. CDR1 is MDHEN and CDR2 is SYDVKM in the germline V gene. This CDR3 comprises 19 residues. CDR3: CASSLVGGLGAYFQETQYF. The CDR3, as DNA: TGTGCCAGCAGTTTAGTAGGGGGCTTGGGGGCCTACTTCCAAGAGACCCAGTACTTC.

The V call is TRBV5-4, the J call TRBJ2-7; 9 positions agree with TRBD1. Trimming took 4 bases from V and 3 from J; bases not matched to a gene: 8. Germline assignment: CDR1 SGHNT and CDR2 YYREEE (reference sequence). The CDR3 has 15 amino acids. The DNA of the CDR3 is TGTGCCAGCAGCCCCGGCGGGACAGGGAACTACGAGCAGTACTTC. This codes for CASSPGGTGNYEQYF. Based on the CDR3 plus reference TRBV5-4 and TRBJ2-7, the full variable domain is ETGVTQSPTHLIKTRGQQVTLRCSSQSGHNTVSWYQQALGQGPQFIFQYYREEENGRGNFPPRFSGLQFPNYSSELNVNALELDDSALYLCASSPGGTGNYEQYFGPGTRLTVT.

This rearrangement joins TRBV7-2 to TRBJ1-2, with 11 bases lining up with TRBD1. The CDR3 totals 15 residues. Trimming at V came to 5 bases and at J to 2 bases, leaving 4 bases not matched to a gene. The germline CDR1 and CDR2 sequences are SGHTA and FQGNSA. CDR3 DNA sequence: TGTGCCAGCAGCAGAGGGACAGGGGGGAACTATGGCTACACCTTC. It is translated as CASSRGTGGNYGYTF.

This clone was picked up a small number of times. The J gene is TRBJ1-1, the V gene TRBV10-3; a weak D match, TRBD1 (6 bases). The germline V and J ends were trimmed by 10 bases and 0 bases, with 12 bases remaining between them. The CDR3 spans 13 residues. In germline, CDR1 is ENHRY, CDR2 SYGVKD. The CDR3 is CATNGGVNTEAFF. The CDR3 DNA sequence: TGTGCCACAAATGGGGGCGTGAACACTGAAGCTTTCTTT.

The rearrangement uses TRBV11-3 and TRBJ2-3; TRBD1 might be the D (7 bases). V shed 1 base and J shed 4 bases, with 15 bases lying between them. The CDR3 is made up of 16 amino acids. The V gene's germline CDR1 is SGHNT and CDR2 YENEEA. In nucleotides, the CDR3 is TGTGCCAGCAGCTTAGGAGGAGGGGACAGTTCAGATACGCAGTATTTT. Translation gives CASSLGGGDSSDTQYF.

The rearrangement links TRBV5-1 to TRBJ2-6, with a tentative D call TRBD1 (5 bases). V was pared by 1 base and J by 2 bases, with 10 bases between. This CDR3 comprises 16 residues. Germline CDR1 reads SGHRS; CDR2 reads YFSETQ. The CDR3 DNA sequence: TGCGCCAGCAGCTTGTGGGGCGTCGCTGGGGCCAACGTCCTGACTTTC. It translates to CASSLWGVAGANVLTF.

The J gene is TRBJ2-5, the V gene TRBV2, with 8 positions matching TRBD2. Germline CDR1 SNHLY, CDR2 FYNNEI. This CDR3 has 15 amino acids. The J segment lost 5 bases and the V segment lost 7 bases, leaving 12 bases of the junction unmatched. CDR3 sequence: CASNQRAGVTETQYF. The CDR3 DNA reads as TGTGCCAGCAATCAGAGAGCGGGAGTCACGGAGACCCAGTACTTC.

The chain links TRBV6-5 to TRBJ2-7; 9 bases are shared with TRBD1. Losses at the gene ends were 6 bases for V and 0 bases for J; bases not matched to a gene: 6. Per germline, CDR1 MNHEY and CDR2 SVGAGI. The CDR3 is made up of 15 amino acids. The CDR3 is CASRSPGQGSYEQYF. The CDR3 DNA reads as TGTGCCAGCAGAAGTCCGGGACAGGGCTCCTACGAGCAGTACTTC.

The J gene is TRBJ1-1, the V gene TRBV29-1; tentative D call: TRBD1 (5 bases). The CDR3 length is 14 residues. The ends were cut back, 2 bases at V and 11 bases at J, with 21 bases in the middle. Germline CDR1 and CDR2: SQVTM and ANQGSEA. CDR3 amino acids: CSVEYGPRGVSAFF. CDR3 nucleotide sequence: TGCAGCGTTGAATATGGCCCTCGGGGGGTTTCCGCTTTCTTT.